Below, 5 T cell receptor beta chains from the same sample are listed, as sequenced in a study of blood T cell repertoires in COVID-19. Sequencing used immunoSEQ multiplex PCR; TCRdb keeps in-frame clones, though not all of them. The sample records roughly 250,000 clones, more than 75% being singletons. Sequences were obtained from PBMCs or T cells enriched from blood (not recorded which). Receptors were obtained from a woman aged 45-60 years who had recovered from COVID-19.

The chain couples TRBV27 to TRBJ1-4; possible D gene TRBD1, 6 bases. This CDR3 is 13 amino acids long. V dropped 2 bases and J dropped 7 bases, with 8 bases sitting between them. Germline CDR1 is MNHEY and CDR2 is SMNVEV (reference sequence). The CDR3 DNA sequence: TGTGCCAGCAGTTTACAGGGGAGTGAAAAACTGTTTTTT. Protein product: CASSLQGSEKLFF.

This chain links TRBV28 with TRBJ2-3, with 8 bases fitting TRBD2. J was trimmed by 6 bases and V by 6 bases; bases with no gene match: 8. CDR1 and CDR2 from the germline V gene are MDHEN and SYDVKM. This CDR3 has 14 amino acids. Here the CDR3 reads CASRQSGSSDTQYF. Here the CDR3 DNA reads TGTGCCAGCAGGCAAAGCGGGAGTAGCGATACGCAGTATTTT.

The chain employs TRBV4-3 and TRBJ1-4; TRBD1 agrees at 8 bases. Germline assignment: CDR1 LGHNA and CDR2 YSLEER. V shed 1 base and J 5 bases; nucleotides not matched to a gene: 3. CDR3 length equals 15 residues. The CDR3 nucleotides read TGCGCCAGCAGCCAAGGACAGGGGCCAAATGAAAAACTGTTTTTT. It is translated as CASSQGQGPNEKLFF.

The chain joins TRBV4-1 to TRBJ2-3; D call uncertain. Germline values: CDR1 MGHRA, CDR2 YSYEKL. This CDR3 region has 16 residues. V was shortened by 1 base and J by 2 bases, with 13 bases between the two germline ends. CDR3 sequence: CASSQGSSLLTDTQYF. The CDR3 coding sequence is TGCGCCAGCAGCCAAGGATCCTCACTACTCACAGATACGCAGTATTTT.

The rearrangement joins TRBV5-1 to TRBJ2-2; TRBD2 aligns across 7 bases. The CDR3 length is 14 residues. The germline CDR1 and CDR2 sequences are SGHRS and YFSETQ. Trimming cost V 0 bases and J 6 bases; bases outside gene matches: 2. Here the CDR3 reads CASSLGTSAGELFF. CDR3 DNA: TGCGCCAGCAGCTTGGGGACTAGTGCCGGGGAGCTGTTTTTT. The variable domain in full, completed from reference TRBV5-1 and TRBJ2-2, reads KAGVTQTPRYLIKTRGQQVTLSCSPISGHRSVSWYQQTPGQGLQFLFEYFSETQRNKGNFPGRFSGRQFSNSRSEMNVSTLELGDSALYLCASSLGTSAGELFFGEGSRLTVL.